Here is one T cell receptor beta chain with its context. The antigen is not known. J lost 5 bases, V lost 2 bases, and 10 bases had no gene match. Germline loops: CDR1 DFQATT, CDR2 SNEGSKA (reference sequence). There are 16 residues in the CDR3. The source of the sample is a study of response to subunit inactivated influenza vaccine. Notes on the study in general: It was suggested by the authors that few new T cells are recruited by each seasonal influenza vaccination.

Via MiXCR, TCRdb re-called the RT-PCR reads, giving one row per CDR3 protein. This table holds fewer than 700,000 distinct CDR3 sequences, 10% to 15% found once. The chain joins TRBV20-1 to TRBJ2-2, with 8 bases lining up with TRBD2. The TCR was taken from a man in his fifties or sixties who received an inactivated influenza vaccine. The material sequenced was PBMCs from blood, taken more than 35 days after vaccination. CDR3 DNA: TGCAGTGCTAGACCAACGAAGCGGGGGAGGACCGGGGAGCTGTTTTTT. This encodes CSARPTKRGRTGELFF.